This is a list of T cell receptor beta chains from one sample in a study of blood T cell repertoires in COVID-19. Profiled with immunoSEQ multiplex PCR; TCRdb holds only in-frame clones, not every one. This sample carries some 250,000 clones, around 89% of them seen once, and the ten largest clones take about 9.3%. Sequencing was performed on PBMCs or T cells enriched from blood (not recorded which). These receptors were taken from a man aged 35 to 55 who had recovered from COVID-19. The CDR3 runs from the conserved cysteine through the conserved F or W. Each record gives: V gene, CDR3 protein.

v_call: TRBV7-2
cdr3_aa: CASSFGGGAYEQFF

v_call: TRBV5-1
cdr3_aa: CASSAGERTANYGYTF

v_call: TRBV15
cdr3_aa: CATSRTDRPNEKLFF

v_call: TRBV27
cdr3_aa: CATWHAGGGELFF

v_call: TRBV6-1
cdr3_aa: CASSERVSGGERPGELFF

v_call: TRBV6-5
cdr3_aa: CASSYSSLLNTEAFF

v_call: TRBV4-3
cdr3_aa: CASSQDSGRQETQYF

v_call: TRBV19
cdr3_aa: CASSIPINRDSHYGYTF

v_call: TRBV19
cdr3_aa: CASTEGRAYNEQFF

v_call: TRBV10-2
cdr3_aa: CASSGAREQYF

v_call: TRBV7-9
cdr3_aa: CATTSGNNSPLHF

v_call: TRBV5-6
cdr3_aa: CASSLGLAGVASYNEQFF

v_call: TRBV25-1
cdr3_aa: CASSDLSRRGGYTF

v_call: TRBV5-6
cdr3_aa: CASSLDPRGLMNTEAFF

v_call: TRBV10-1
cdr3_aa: CASSEWNGGARNQPQHF

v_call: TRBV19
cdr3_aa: CASSIEVGGFAEAFF

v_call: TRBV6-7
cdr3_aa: CASPDAPRTRDIGSGANVLTF

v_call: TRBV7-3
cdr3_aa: CASSLTSGETQYF

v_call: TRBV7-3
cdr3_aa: CASSLTDRVTQETQYF

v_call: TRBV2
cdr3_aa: CASSSLDNQPQHF

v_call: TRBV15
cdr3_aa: CATSRDLAEQYF

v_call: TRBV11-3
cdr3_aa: CASSPETHTGANTEAFF

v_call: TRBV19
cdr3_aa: CASSPRGGPSSSYNEQFF

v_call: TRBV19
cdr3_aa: CASSRQRDSQETQYF

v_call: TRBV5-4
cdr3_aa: CASSLEPGSSQFF

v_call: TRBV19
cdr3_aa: CASRKQGTEAFF

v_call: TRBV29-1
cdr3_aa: CSVAYNEQFF

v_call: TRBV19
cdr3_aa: CASSEDRGGNSPLHF

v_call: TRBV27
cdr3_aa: CASSPRGYGGELFF

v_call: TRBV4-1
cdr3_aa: CASSQAGGGSYEQYF

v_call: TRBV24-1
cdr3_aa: CATSPGTGAGEQYF

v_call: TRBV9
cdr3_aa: CASSTEGDGYTF

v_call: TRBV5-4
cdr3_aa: CASSLLSGMVSPLHF

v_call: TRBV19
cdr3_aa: CASSEQAKQPQHF

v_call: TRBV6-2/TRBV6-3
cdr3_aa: CASSYGTPLHSYNSPLHF

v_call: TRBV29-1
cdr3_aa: CSVLGQATNTIYF

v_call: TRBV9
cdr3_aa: CASSVDQVSSYNSPLHF

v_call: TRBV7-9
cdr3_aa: CASSQWQGFSNEQFF

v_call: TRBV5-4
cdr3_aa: CASSIPGLPPWEQYF

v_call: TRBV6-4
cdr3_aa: CASSEGTEGTEAFF

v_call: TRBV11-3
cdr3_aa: CASSSRLAGSYNEQFF

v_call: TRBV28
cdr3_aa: CASSLRRLKLYEQYF

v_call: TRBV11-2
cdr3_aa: CASSFAGSGNTIYF

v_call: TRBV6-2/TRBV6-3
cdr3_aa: CASSSGGAGEKLFF

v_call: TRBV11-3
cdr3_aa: CASSLGDTTNEKLFF